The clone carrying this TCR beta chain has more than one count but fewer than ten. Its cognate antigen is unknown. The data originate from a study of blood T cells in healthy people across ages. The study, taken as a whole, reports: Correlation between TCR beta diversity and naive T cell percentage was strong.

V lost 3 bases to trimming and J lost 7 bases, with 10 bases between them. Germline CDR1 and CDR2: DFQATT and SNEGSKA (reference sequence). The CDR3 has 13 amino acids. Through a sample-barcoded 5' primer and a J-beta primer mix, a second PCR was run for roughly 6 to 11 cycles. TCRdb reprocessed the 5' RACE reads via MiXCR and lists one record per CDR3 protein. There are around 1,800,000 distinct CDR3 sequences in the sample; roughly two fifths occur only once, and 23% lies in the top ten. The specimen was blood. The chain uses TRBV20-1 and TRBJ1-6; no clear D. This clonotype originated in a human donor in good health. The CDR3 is CSASGIQNSPLHF. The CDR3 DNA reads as TGCAGTGCTAGCGGGATCCAGAATTCACCCCTCCACTTT.